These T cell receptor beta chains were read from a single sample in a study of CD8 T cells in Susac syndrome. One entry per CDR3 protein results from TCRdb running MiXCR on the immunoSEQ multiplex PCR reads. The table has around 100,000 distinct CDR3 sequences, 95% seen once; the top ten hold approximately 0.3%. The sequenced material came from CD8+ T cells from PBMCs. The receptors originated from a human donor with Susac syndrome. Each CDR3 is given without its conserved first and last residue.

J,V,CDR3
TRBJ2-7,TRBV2,ASRQSGANPEQY
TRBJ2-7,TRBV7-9,ASSLEGWEQY
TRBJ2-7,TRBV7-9,ASSSGGTGRYEQY
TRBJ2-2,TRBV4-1,ASSPLRGSGANTGELF
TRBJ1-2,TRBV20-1,SARVDRDYGYT
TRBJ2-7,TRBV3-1,ASSQGQGTEQY
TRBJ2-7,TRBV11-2,ASSFAGGREQY
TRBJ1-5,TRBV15,ATSREDSNQPQH
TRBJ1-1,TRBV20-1,SARDRWGGRAF
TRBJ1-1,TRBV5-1,ASRFRENTEAF
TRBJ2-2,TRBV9,ASSVAGTSIAGELF
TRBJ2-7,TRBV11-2,ASSSYRAEWS
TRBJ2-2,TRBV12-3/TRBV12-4,ASSLYGTNTGELF
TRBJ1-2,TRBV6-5,ASGLSRVLGYT
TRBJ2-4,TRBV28,ASSLSPPGLAGVGNIQY
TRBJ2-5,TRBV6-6,ASSAGQLY
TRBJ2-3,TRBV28,ASSPWDLPDTQY
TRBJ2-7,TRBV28,ASATYGTSSPPY
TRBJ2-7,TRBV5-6,ASSHSGGEQY
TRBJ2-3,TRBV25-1,ASSPGGLSTDTQY
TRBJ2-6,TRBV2,ASSEVGEAGANVLT
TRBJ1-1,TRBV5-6,ASSLAGGNTEAF
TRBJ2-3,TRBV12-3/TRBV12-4,ASSLGRISTDTQY
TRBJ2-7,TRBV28,ASIGQGSYEQY
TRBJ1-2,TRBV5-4,ASSLQGYGYT
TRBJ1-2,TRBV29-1,SVDLQGVSYGYT
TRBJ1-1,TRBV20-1,SARDPGGLSEAF
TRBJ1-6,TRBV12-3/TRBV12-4,ASSSGQGDSPLH
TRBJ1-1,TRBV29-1,SGAGGEKTEAF
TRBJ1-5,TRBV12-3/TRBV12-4,ASSSSGGGQPQH
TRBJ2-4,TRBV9,ASSPGTGVRVEAKNIQY
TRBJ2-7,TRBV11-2,ASSLGLGGLYEQY
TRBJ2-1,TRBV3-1,ASSQDAGEGYNEQF
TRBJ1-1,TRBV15,ATSSRRTVNTEAF
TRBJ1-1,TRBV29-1,SDLGGEENTEAF
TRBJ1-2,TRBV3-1,ASSQLAGPSRYGYT
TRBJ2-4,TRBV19,ASSIDQAKNIQY
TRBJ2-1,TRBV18,ASSPGGGGSYNEQF